Shown below are 19 T cell receptor beta chains from a single sample sequenced in a study of cytomegalovirus exposure and HLA in healthy donors. PCR amplification relied on 60 Vbeta primers (plus 13 Jbeta primers). The assay was immunoSEQ multiplex PCR, and TCRdb's table has in-frame clones only and misses some. The sample carries 80,000 to 100,000 clones, about 81% recorded once. The sample consisted of PBMCs. These receptors originate from a man aged 40-49 years in good health and CMV-seronegative.

This rearrangement joins TRBV5-4 to TRBJ1-1, with TRBD1 identical over 7 bases. The J segment lost 0 bases and the V segment lost 4 bases, leaving 9 bases of the junction unmatched. The germline V gene has CDR1 SGHNT and CDR2 YYREEE (reference sequence). This CDR3 spans 16 amino acids. CDR3 nucleotides: TGTGCCAGCAGCCAAAACAGGGGTTGGGTGAACACTGAAGCTTTCTTT. Amino acids: CASSQNRGWVNTEAFF.

The chain is built from TRBV9 and TRBJ1-6; possible D gene TRBD1, 5 bases. The germline gives CDR1 SGDLS, CDR2 YYNGEE. The CDR3 has 16 amino acids. Deletions cut 5 bases from V and 6 bases from J, with 18 bases between. CDR3 DNA sequence: TGTGCCAGCAGGTCTGCCCGCGGGGGTTCTAATTCACCCCTCCACTTT. Translated: CASRSARGGSNSPLHF.

The V call is TRBV19, the J call TRBJ2-3; no firm D call. This CDR3 is built from 16 residues. V gave up 0 bases and J gave up 0 bases, with 10 bases separating them. CDR1 and CDR2 (germline): LNHDA, SQIVND (reference sequence). The CDR3 region has the DNA TGTGCCAGTAGTATAGAAGCCGCACCTAGCACAGATACGCAGTATTTT. Its translation is CASSIEAAPSTDTQYF.

The genes are TRBV5-1 and TRBJ2-3; D might be TRBD1 (5 bases). V dropped 0 bases and J dropped 0 bases, with 11 bases sitting between them. This CDR3 region has 16 residues. Per the germline V gene, CDR1 is SGHRS and CDR2 is YFSETQ. Here the CDR3 reads CASSLEGRASTDTQYF. The DNA for the CDR3 is TGCGCCAGCAGCTTGGAAGGCAGGGCAAGCACAGATACGCAGTATTTT.

This clone has a handful of counts. This chain links TRBV7-9 with TRBJ1-4; tentative D call: TRBD1 (6 bases). With 4 bases removed from V and 0 bases from J, the gap between germline ends came to 12 bases. The CDR3 runs to 16 residues. Germline-derived CDR1 and CDR2 are SEHNR and FQNEAQ (reference sequence). CDR3 protein: CASSSSTGTTNEKLFF. The CDR3 nucleotides are TGTGCCAGCAGCTCCAGTACAGGGACAACTAATGAAAAACTGTTTTTT.

The chain carries TRBV6-1 and TRBJ2-7; tentative D call: TRBD1 (6 bases). V gave up 4 bases and J gave up 6 bases, with 19 bases separating them. The germline V gene encodes CDR1 MNHNS and CDR2 SASEGT. This CDR3 has 15 residues. The CDR3 here is CASSVRDTDWGEQYF. The CDR3 DNA reads as TGTGCCAGCAGTGTTCGGGACACGGATTGGGGCGAGCAGTACTTC.

This clone was detected only a few times. This chain links TRBV19 with TRBJ1-5; no clear D gene. V was pared by 1 base and J by 0 bases, with 7 bases between. Germline values: CDR1 LNHDA, CDR2 SQIVND (reference sequence). This CDR3 has 15 residues. The CDR3 loop reads CASSIGQVSNQPQHF. The CDR3 DNA reads TGTGCCAGTAGTATAGGCCAGGTTAGCAATCAGCCCCAGCATTTT. The variable domain in full, completed from reference TRBV19 and TRBJ1-5, reads DGGITQSPKYLFRKEGQNVTLSCEQNLNHDAMYWYRQDPGQGLRLIYYSQIVNDFQKGDIAEGYSVSREKKESFPLTVTSAQKNPTAFYLCASSIGQVSNQPQHFGDGTRLSIL.

The rearrangement links TRBV5-1 to TRBJ1-1; no definite D call. Germline values: CDR1 SGHRS, CDR2 YFSETQ. Trimming left V 0 bases short and J 2 bases short, with 8 bases between. The CDR3 consists of 14 residues. The CDR3 region is CASSLVARNTEAFF. CDR3 nucleotide sequence: TGCGCCAGCAGCTTGGTGGCCAGAAACACTGAAGCTTTCTTT.

This chain connects TRBV6-5 to TRBJ1-6; the D gene is possibly TRBD1 (6 bases). With 8 bases removed from V and 9 bases from J, the gap between germline ends came to 14 bases. Germline CDR1 and CDR2: MNHEY and SVGAGI. This CDR3 region has 13 residues. CDR3 residues: CASGQGTSSPLHF. The CDR3 DNA sequence: TGTGCCAGCGGCCAAGGGACAAGTTCACCCCTCCACTTT.

This sequence joins TRBV6-6 and TRBJ2-1; possibly TRBD1 for D (6 bases). Germline V gives CDR1 MNHNY, CDR2 SVGAGI (reference sequence). The length of the CDR3 is 16 residues. Trimming removed 3 bases from V and 7 bases from J, with 19 bases in between. The CDR3, as DNA: TGTGCCAGCAGTTATACCCAAGTTGCGGACAGAAATGAGCAGTTCTTC. Protein sequence: CASSYTQVADRNEQFF.

In this sample, this clone turned up a few times. V is TRBV9 and J is TRBJ1-1; no reliable D call. V was trimmed by 2 bases and J by 0 bases, leaving 11 bases between them. CDR3 length: 15 residues. In germline, CDR1 is SGDLS, CDR2 YYNGEE. CDR3 sequence: CASSVGARLNTEAFF. The CDR3 DNA follows: TGTGCCAGCAGCGTTGGAGCCCGATTGAACACTGAAGCTTTCTTT. Full variable domain (remainder filled in from reference TRBV9 and TRBJ1-1): DSGVTQTPKHLITATGQRVTLRCSPRSGDLSVYWYQQSLDQGLQFLIQYYNGEERAKGNILERFSAQQFPDLHSELNLSSLELGDSALYFCASSVGARLNTEAFFGQGTRLTVV.

The J gene is TRBJ2-4, the V gene TRBV25-1; D is perhaps TRBD1 (5 bases). The V and J ends lost 8 bases and 0 bases respectively, with 11 bases between them. This CDR3 is built from 14 residues. In germline, CDR1 is MGHDK, CDR2 SYGVNS. In nucleotides, the CDR3 is TGTGCCAGCCAGGAAGACAGAGCCAAAAACATTCAGTACTTC. Residues: CASQEDRAKNIQYF. The variable domain in full, with the rest retrieved from reference TRBV25-1 and TRBJ2-4, is EADIYQTPRYLVIGTGKKITLECSQTMGHDKMYWYQQDPGMELHLIHYSYGVNSTEKGDLSSESTVSRIRTEHFPLTLESARPSHTSQYLCASQEDRAKNIQYFGAGTRLSVL.

The rearrangement uses TRBV2 and TRBJ2-5; 9 bases line up with TRBD1. V lost 5 bases, J lost 5 bases, and 12 bases stayed unmatched. The CDR3 is made up of 16 amino acids. CDR1 and CDR2 (germline): SNHLY, FYNNEI. DNA of the CDR3: TGTGCCAGCAGTCGCCTACGCGGACAGGGGAGGGAGACCCAGTACTTC. This translates into CASSRLRGQGRETQYF.

V and J are TRBV28 and TRBJ1-1, with D unresolved. The V gene lost 1 base and the J gene lost 4 bases, with 7 bases spanning the gap. The CDR3 loop spans 13 amino acids. Germline CDR1 and CDR2: MDHEN and SYDVKM. CDR3 DNA: TGTGCCAGCAGTTTATCCGGGTTCACTGAAGCTTTCTTT. Its translation is CASSLSGFTEAFF.

This chain connects TRBV11-3 to TRBJ2-1; 7 nucleotides align to TRBD1. The CDR3 is 17 amino acids. The V segment lost 5 bases and the J segment 6 bases; nucleotides outside the gene matches: 16. Germline CDR1 reads SGHNT; CDR2 reads YENEEA. CDR3 coding DNA: TGTGCCAGCAGCACCAAGAAAAGGGGGCTCGGCTCCAATGAGCAGTTCTTC. This codes for CASSTKKRGLGSNEQFF. Based on the CDR3 plus reference TRBV11-3 and TRBJ2-1, the full variable domain is EAGVVQSPRYKIIEKKQPVAFWCNPISGHNTLYWYLQNLGQGPELLIRYENEEAVDDSQLPKDRFSAERLKGVDSTLKIQPAELGDSAVYLCASSTKKRGLGSNEQFFGPGTRLTVL.

The rearrangement uses TRBV7-6 and TRBJ1-3; 8 positions agree with TRBD1. This CDR3 contains 16 residues. Germline loops: CDR1 SGHVS, CDR2 FNYEAQ. The V gene end was trimmed by 5 bases and the J gene end by 4 bases; junction bases not matched to a gene: 10. The CDR3 protein is CASSITAGGVGNTIYF. The CDR3 coding sequence is TGTGCCAGCAGCATAACCGCAGGGGGCGTAGGAAACACCATATATTTT.

The table lists this clone with a count of one. The rearrangement links TRBV7-2 to TRBJ1-3; perhaps TRBD1 as D (6 bases). Germline loops: CDR1 SGHTA, CDR2 FQGNSA. V was pared by 4 bases and J by 0 bases, with 10 bases between. There are 15 residues in the CDR3. The CDR3 reads CASSSDSISGNTIYF. CDR3 DNA: TGTGCCAGCAGCTCGGACAGTATCTCTGGAAACACCATATATTTT. Combining the CDR3 with reference TRBV7-2 and TRBJ1-3 gives the whole variable domain GAGVSQSPSNKVTEKGKDVELRCDPISGHTALYWYRQSLGQGLEFLIYFQGNSAPDKSGLPSDRFSAERTGGSVSTLTIQRTQQEDSAVYLCASSSDSISGNTIYFGEGSWLTVV.

The chain links TRBV2 to TRBJ1-1, with D perhaps TRBD1 (6 bases). V dropped 6 bases and J dropped 2 bases, with 13 bases sitting between them. CDR3 size: 14 residues. Germline V lookup: CDR1 SNHLY, CDR2 FYNNEI. The CDR3 loop reads CASRYRELNTEAFF. Written as DNA, the CDR3 is TGTGCCAGCAGGTACAGGGAACTCAACACTGAAGCTTTCTTT.

The table lists this clone with a count of one. The V call is TRBV18, the J call TRBJ1-3; a possible D gene is TRBD1 (6 bases). This CDR3 has 14 residues. The V end was cut by 3 bases, the J end by 5 bases, with 11 bases between. Per germline, CDR1 KGHSH and CDR2 LQKENI. The chain's CDR3 is CASSPIQGRNTIYF. The CDR3 coding sequence is TGTGCCAGCTCACCCATACAGGGTCGAAACACCATATATTTT.